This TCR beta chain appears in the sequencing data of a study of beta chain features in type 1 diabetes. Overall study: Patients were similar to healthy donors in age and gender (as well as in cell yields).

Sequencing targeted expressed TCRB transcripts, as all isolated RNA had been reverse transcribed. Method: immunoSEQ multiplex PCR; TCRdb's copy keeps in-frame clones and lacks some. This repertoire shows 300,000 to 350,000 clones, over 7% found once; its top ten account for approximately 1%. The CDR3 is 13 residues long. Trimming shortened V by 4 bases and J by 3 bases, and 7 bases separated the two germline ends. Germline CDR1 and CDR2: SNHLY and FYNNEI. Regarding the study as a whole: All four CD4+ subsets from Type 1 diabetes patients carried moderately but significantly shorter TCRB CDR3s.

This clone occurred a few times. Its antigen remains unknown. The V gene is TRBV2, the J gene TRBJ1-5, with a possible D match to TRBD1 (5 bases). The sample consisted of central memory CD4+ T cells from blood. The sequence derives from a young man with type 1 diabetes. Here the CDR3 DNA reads TGTGCCAGCAGTGGGGGGTTCAATCAGCCCCAGCATTTT. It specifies CASSGGFNQPQHF.